This T cell receptor beta chain was recovered during a study of Ad26.COV2.S vaccination and SARS-CoV-2 variants. About this clone: Its antigen is not known.

Produced via immunoSEQ multiplex PCR; TCRdb's table is partial and in-frame only. The repertoire holds roughly 350,000 clones, approximately 90% seen once, with 6.4% in the top ten. Study-level points and caveats: The placebo group had lower spike-specific TCR breadth than the vaccine recipients did.

Treatment reported: around 19 received Ad26.COV2.S at low or high dose, single or two shots; about 5 received placebo; per-sample allocation not given. Collection of samples fell on day 63 after the first vaccine or placebo injection. This receptor was obtained from a person between 18 and 65 years old who received the Ad26.COV2.S COVID-19 vaccine or a placebo. Sequenced here: peripheral blood, sampled in a trial of Ad26.COV2.S vaccine versus placebo.

Here the CDR3 DNA reads TGTGCCAGCAGCCAAGGGACAGGGACCTCTGATGGCTACACCTTC. It encodes CASSQGTGTSDGYTF. The J gene is TRBJ1-2, the V gene TRBV4-2; 8 positions agree with TRBD1. Germline lookup yields CDR1 LGHNA and CDR2 YNFKEQ. The CDR3 sequence is 15 residues long. J gave up 6 bases and V 1 base, and 7 bases lay outside the gene matches.